The T cell receptor (beta chain) under discussion was sequenced for a study of patients and donors after allogeneic stem cell transplantation. This clonotype turned up a few times. A single record per CDR3 protein comes from TCRdb applying MiXCR to the RT-PCR reads. The sample lists 920,000 or so distinct CDR3 sequences; more than 15% were seen once. The V end was cut by 7 bases, the J end by 3 bases, with 18 bases between. The CDR3 covers 15 residues. The material sequenced was blood, either unsorted or a sorted T cell fraction (not recorded which). This chain connects TRBV12-3 or TRBV12-4 to TRBJ1-2; the D is unclear. This sequence was found in a human donor who was either an allogeneic HSCT recipient or a stem cell or donor lymphocyte infusion donor (not recorded which). It is not recorded whose cells these are; they may come from a transplant donor. Here the CDR3 reads CASTLGPRADYGYTF. Here the CDR3 DNA reads TGTGCCAGCACCTTAGGACCACGGGCGGACTATGGCTACACCTTC.